Listed below are T cell receptor beta chains from one sample, sequenced in a study of T cell changes during pregnancy in multiple sclerosis. Assay: immunoSEQ multiplex PCR; the TCRdb copy retains only in-frame clones and omits some. Of fewer than 90,000 clones detected, roughly 93% appear once; the ten largest clones hold 1.3% to 1.5%. The source material was peripheral blood, sampled in the third trimester of pregnancy. These receptors all stem from a female donor in good health, enrolled as a control in a pregnancy study. Both conserved end residues are trimmed from each CDR3. Each record gives: V gene, CDR3 protein.

v_call: TRBV29-1; cdr3_aa: STDRGRGTEAF
v_call: TRBV9; cdr3_aa: ASSVASNTEAF
v_call: TRBV19; cdr3_aa: ASSTLSSTDTQY
v_call: TRBV5-5; cdr3_aa: ASSLGGTGAAGELF
v_call: TRBV5-6; cdr3_aa: ASSPPGLAGVGETQY
v_call: TRBV7-6; cdr3_aa: ASSSLAGGTYEQY
v_call: TRBV2; cdr3_aa: ASSSPIHRNIQY
v_call: TRBV28; cdr3_aa: ASSPLRLRQGIYEQY
v_call: TRBV4-1; cdr3_aa: ASTQLIGSGYTDTQY
v_call: TRBV27; cdr3_aa: ASSASGTGAVNQPQH
v_call: TRBV30; cdr3_aa: AWGPFAGSAF
v_call: TRBV5-1; cdr3_aa: ASRSSSGYT
v_call: TRBV6-1; cdr3_aa: ASSATSGRLNEQF
v_call: TRBV4-1; cdr3_aa: ASSQDWGEGSAKNIQY